The 9 T cell receptor beta chains presented below share a single source sample, sequenced in a study of cytomegalovirus exposure and HLA in healthy donors. PCR was performed using 60 Vbeta and 13 Jbeta primers. Measured with immunoSEQ multiplex PCR; TCRdb has only the in-frame clones, and not every one. The sample includes roughly 100,000 clones, about two thirds of them seen just once. Sample: PBMCs. All receptors come from a female donor in good health and CMV-seronegative.

The chain recombines TRBV6-6 with TRBJ1-6; weak D call: TRBD1 (5 bases). Trimming took off 6 bases at V and 11 bases at J, with 17 bases between the two ends. Per germline, CDR1 MNHNY and CDR2 SVGAGI (reference sequence). The CDR3 is made up of 14 amino acids. CDR3 loop: CASSPAGKDAPLHF. CDR3 DNA sequence: TGTGCCAGCAGCCCAGCAGGGAAGGACGCACCCCTCCACTTT.

V is TRBV18 and J is TRBJ2-7, with 8 bases identical to TRBD1. The CDR3 has 15 residues. The germline CDR1 and CDR2 sequences are KGHSH and LQKENI. V was clipped by 1 base and J by 4 bases; unmatched bases: 6. The CDR3 sequence: CASSPRDRGAYEQYF. As DNA, the CDR3 is TGTGCCAGCTCACCACGAGACAGGGGAGCGTACGAGCAGTACTTC.

This chain connects TRBV6-5 to TRBJ2-1; TRBD1 matches 7 bases. CDR3 length equals 14 residues. CDR1 is MNHEY and CDR2 is SVGAGI in the germline V gene. Trimming took 0 bases from V and 6 from J; bases not matched to a gene: 2. The CDR3 nucleotides are TGTGCCAGCAGTTACTCGACAGGGCCCAATGAGCAGTTCTTC. Translating it yields CASSYSTGPNEQFF.

V is TRBV11-3 and J is TRBJ1-3; D remains ambiguous. Germline-derived CDR1 and CDR2 are SGHNT and YENEEA. The CDR3 is made up of 16 amino acids. V gave up 1 base and J gave up 0 bases, with 10 bases separating them. CDR3 sequence reads: CASSLGGLTSGNTIYF. Here the CDR3 DNA reads TGTGCCAGCAGCTTAGGAGGGCTAACCTCTGGAAACACCATATATTTT.

The chain uses TRBV28 and TRBJ1-3; no reliable D call. In germline, CDR1 is MDHEN, CDR2 SYDVKM. CDR3 length equals 16 residues. V lost 1 base, J lost 0 bases, and 10 bases lay in between. The CDR3 DNA sequence: TGTGCCAGCAGTTTATTAGTACAGCCCTCTGGAAACACCATATATTTT. Its protein is CASSLLVQPSGNTIYF.

This chain connects TRBV6-5 to TRBJ1-2, with TRBD1 identical over 7 bases. The germline gives CDR1 MNHEY, CDR2 SVGAGI. With V trimmed by 2 bases and J by 2 bases, 2 bases remained unmatched. The CDR3 covers 14 residues. CDR3 sequence (DNA): TGTGCCAGCAGTTACGACAGGGAGAACTATGGCTACACCTTC. It yields the protein CASSYDRENYGYTF.

The rearrangement joins TRBV9 to TRBJ2-1, with a possible D match to TRBD2 (6 bases). Trimming took 2 bases from V and 7 from J, leaving 13 bases between them. There are 14 residues in the CDR3. Germline V gives CDR1 SGDLS, CDR2 YYNGEE. This CDR3 is CASSVGTPRNEQFF. CDR3 nucleotide sequence: TGTGCCAGCAGCGTTGGGACTCCACGGAATGAGCAGTTCTTC.

The chain couples TRBV4-1 to TRBJ2-5; 11 bases are a match to TRBD2. This CDR3 is 18 amino acids long. J gave up 4 bases and V 0 bases, and 10 bases lay outside the gene matches. Germline CDR1 and CDR2: MGHRA and YSYEKL. CDR3 amino acids: CASSQDQAYGTSGETQYF. CDR3 DNA sequence: TGCGCCAGCAGCCAAGATCAGGCCTACGGGACTAGCGGAGAGACCCAGTACTTC.

J is TRBJ2-5 and V is TRBV10-3, with TRBD2 as a possible D gene (5 bases). Germline values: CDR1 ENHRY, CDR2 SYGVKD. V gave up 5 bases and J gave up 5 bases, with 15 bases separating them. This CDR3 has 14 amino acids. This CDR3 reads CAISYGRGAETQYF. Here the CDR3 DNA reads TGTGCCATCAGTTACGGACGGGGAGCGGAGACCCAGTACTTC.